Sequencing of this T cell receptor beta chain was carried out in a study of blood T cell repertoires in COVID-19. Repertoires were generated with immunoSEQ multiplex PCR, while TCRdb's copy carries only in-frame clones and drops some. The sample shows about 480,000 clones, more than 85% of them seen only once. This CDR3 is 17 amino acids long. CDR1 is PRHDT and CDR2 is FYEKMQ in the germline V gene (reference sequence). Unmatched junction bases numbered 12, after V lost 3 bases and J lost 6 bases. Source material: peripheral blood. J is TRBJ2-3 and V is TRBV13; 10 bases align to TRBD1. This sequence was found in a woman aged 25 to 45 with acute or convalescent COVID-19. CDR3 nucleotides: TGTGCCAGCAGCTTGCCCCCCGGGACAGGGGTAGGTGATACGCAGTATTTT. It translates to CASSLPPGTGVGDTQYF.